These T cell receptor beta chains were read from a single sample in a study of blood T cells in healthy people across ages. TCRdb re-called the 5' RACE reads with MiXCR, one entry per CDR3 protein. The sample records some 1.6 million distinct CDR3 sequences, 34% being singletons. Sequenced sample: blood. The receptors here all came from a woman aged 25 to 45 in good health. Each CDR3 is given without its conserved first and last residue. Part of the rows lack a size; the others show once, few, many or a class for expanded clones.

size	J	V	CDR3
NA	TRBJ2-3	TRBV20-1	SGEKDTQY
few	TRBJ1-2	TRBV4-1	ASSQAGQESLRGYT
NA	TRBJ2-5	TRBV28	ASSPKGIVEETQY
NA	TRBJ2-7	TRBV20-1	SAPLSSSYEQY
few	TRBJ2-3	TRBV20-1	SVLQGTDTQY
few	TRBJ2-7	TRBV27	ASSFRSGYSYEQY
NA	TRBJ2-7	TRBV12-5	ASPESYVAYEQY
NA	TRBJ1-5	TRBV7-9	ASSLDPQPQH
many	TRBJ2-3	TRBV29-1	SVSIVTDTQY
NA	TRBJ2-7	TRBV20-1	SGSGVAYEQY
NA	TRBJ2-1	TRBV7-9	ASSPRTGLNRGEQF
NA	TRBJ2-7	TRBV27	ASSFGGTPIPYYEQY
NA	TRBJ2-3	TRBV5-5	ASSGGLASSTDTQY
NA	TRBJ2-7	TRBV27	ASSLTSGSGYEQY
NA	TRBJ2-1	TRBV9	ASSVASGRATSYNEQF
NA	TRBJ1-2	TRBV27	ASSFGLGTYGYT
few	TRBJ2-3	TRBV7-9	ASSSPRVAGGPYPPDTQY
many	TRBJ1-5	TRBV20-1	SARDTDRAGNQPQH
NA	TRBJ2-7	TRBV2	ASSDLRAHEQY
NA	TRBJ1-5	TRBV27	ASSSLTSTGGQPQH